The sequence of this T cell receptor (beta chain) was determined in a study of T cells after yellow fever vaccination. Synthesis of TCR cDNA relied on 5'RACE template switching, which attached a universal primer site and UMIs. Each CDR3 protein is one row after TCRdb ran MiXCR on the 5' RACE reads. The sample records under 550,000 distinct CDR3 sequences, 21% being singletons. The CDR3 has 12 residues. In germline, CDR1 is GTSNPN, CDR2 SVGIG (reference sequence). V dropped 3 bases and J dropped 4 bases, with 9 bases sitting between them. The sample was PBMCs, taken about 20 days after the first yellow fever vaccination. This sequence originates from a man aged 18 to 35 who received the YFV17D yellow fever vaccine. V usage is TRBV30 and J usage is TRBJ2-5; D is unclear. CDR3 amino acids: CAWSLTRETQYF. In DNA, the CDR3 is TGTGCCTGGAGCCTTACCCGAGAGACCCAGTACTTC.